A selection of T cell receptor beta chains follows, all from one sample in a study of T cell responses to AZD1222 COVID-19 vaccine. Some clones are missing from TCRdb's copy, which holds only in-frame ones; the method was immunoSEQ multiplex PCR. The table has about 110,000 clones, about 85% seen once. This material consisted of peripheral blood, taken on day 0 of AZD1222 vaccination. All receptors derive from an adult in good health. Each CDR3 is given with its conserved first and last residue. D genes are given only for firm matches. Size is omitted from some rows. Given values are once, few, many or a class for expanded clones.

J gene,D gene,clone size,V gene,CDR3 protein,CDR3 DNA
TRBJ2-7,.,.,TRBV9,CASSVRGGTNYEQYF,TGTGCCAGCAGCGTAAGGGGGGGAACAAATTACGAGCAGTACTTC
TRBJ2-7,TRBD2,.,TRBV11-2,CASSLSGGGYEQYF,TGTGCCAGCAGCTTATCGGGCGGGGGCTACGAGCAGTACTTC
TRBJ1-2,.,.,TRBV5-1,CASSAEALYGYTF,TGCGCCAGCAGCGCCGAGGCCCTTTATGGCTACACCTTC
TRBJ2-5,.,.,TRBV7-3,CASSPGGQKETQYF,TGTGCCAGCAGCCCGGGGGGACAGAAAGAGACCCAGTACTTC
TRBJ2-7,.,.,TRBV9,CASSVAGSPGQSYEQYF,TGTGCCAGCAGCGTAGCTGGGTCACCGGGACAAAGTTACGAGCAGTACTTC
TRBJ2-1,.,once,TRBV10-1,CASSESGPQSEQFF,TGCGCCAGCAGTGAGTCGGGACCCCAGAGTGAGCAGTTCTTC
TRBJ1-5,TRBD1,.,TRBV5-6,CASSRTGDQPQHF,TGTGCCAGCAGCCGTACAGGGGATCAGCCCCAGCATTTT
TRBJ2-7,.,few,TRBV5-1,CASSSNQGSFHEQYF,TGCGCCAGCAGCTCTAATCAGGGGAGTTTCCACGAGCAGTACTTC
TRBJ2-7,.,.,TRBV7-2,CASSPTSGASVYEQYF,TGTGCCAGCAGCCCTACCAGTGGAGCATCGGTCTACGAGCAGTACTTC
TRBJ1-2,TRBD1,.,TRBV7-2,CASSLGRGAENYGYTF,TGTGCCAGCAGCTTGGGCAGGGGGGCGGAAAACTATGGCTACACCTTC
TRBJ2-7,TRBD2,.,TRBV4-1,CASSQEGTNEQYF,TGCGCCAGCAGCCAAGAGGGGACTAACGAGCAGTACTTC
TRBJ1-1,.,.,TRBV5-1,CASSLNTKNTEAFF,TGCGCCAGCAGCTTGAACACCAAGAACACTGAAGCTTTCTTT
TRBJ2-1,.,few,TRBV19,CASRKGGRPAMNEQFF,TGTGCCAGTAGGAAGGGCGGACGACCGGCGATGAATGAGCAGTTCTTC
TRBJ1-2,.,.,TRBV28,CATNSYREYGYTF,TGTGCCACCAACAGCTACAGGGAATATGGCTACACCTTC
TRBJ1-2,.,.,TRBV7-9,CASTLRGANYGYTF,TGTGCCAGCACCCTGAGAGGGGCCAACTATGGCTACACCTTC
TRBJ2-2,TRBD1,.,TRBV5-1,CASSSRQGRVAGELFF,TGCGCCAGCAGCTCGAGACAGGGGAGAGTGGCCGGGGAGCTGTTTTTT
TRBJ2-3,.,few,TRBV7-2,CASSPRRGNTDTQYF,TGTGCCAGCAGCCCGCGGCGGGGTAACACAGATACGCAGTATTTT
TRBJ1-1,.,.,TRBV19,CASSSTQDTEAFF,TGTGCCAGTAGCTCCACTCAGGACACTGAAGCTTTCTTT
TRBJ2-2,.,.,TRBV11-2,CASSFAGSKAGELFF,TGTGCCAGCAGCTTCGCCGGGAGTAAAGCCGGGGAGCTGTTTTTT
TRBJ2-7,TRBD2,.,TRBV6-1,CASSERVGGRGNFYEQYF,TGTGCCAGCAGTGAACGTGTGGGAGGGAGAGGAAATTTCTACGAGCAGTACTTC
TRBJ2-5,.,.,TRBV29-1,CSALKNVQETQYF,TGCAGCGCCCTGAAGAACGTGCAAGAGACCCAGTACTTC
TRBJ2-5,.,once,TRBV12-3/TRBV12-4,CASSLPVQETQYF,TGTGCCAGCAGTTTACCTGTACAAGAGACCCAGTACTTC
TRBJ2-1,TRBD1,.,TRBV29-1,CSVVDTGTGSRSSYNEQFF,TGCAGCGTCGTTGATACCGGGACAGGTTCTAGGAGCTCCTACAATGAGCAGTTCTTC
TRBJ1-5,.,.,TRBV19,CASSGQHSNQPQHF,TGTGCCAGTAGCGGACAGCATAGCAATCAGCCCCAGCATTTT
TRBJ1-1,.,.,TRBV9,CASSVRGENTEAFF,TGTGCCAGCAGCGTACGGGGTGAGAACACTGAAGCTTTCTTT
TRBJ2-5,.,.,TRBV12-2,CASRFRTEETQYF,TGTGCAAGTCGCTTTAGGACAGAAGAGACCCAGTACTTC
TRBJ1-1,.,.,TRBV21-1,CASSKLGRQEVTTGGGENTEAFF,TGTGCCAGCAGCAAATTAGGACGACAGGAGGTTACGACAGGAGGGGGTGAAAACACTGAAGCTTTCTTT
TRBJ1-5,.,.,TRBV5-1,CASSFGSGENQPQHF,TGCGCCAGCAGCTTCGGTAGTGGGGAGAATCAGCCCCAGCATTTT
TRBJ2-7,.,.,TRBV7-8,CASSSGTLYEQYF,TGTGCCAGCAGCTCAGGGACCCTATACGAGCAGTACTTC
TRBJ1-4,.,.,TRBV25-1,CASSEPGGGTEKLFF,TGTGCCAGCAGTGAACCCGGAGGGGGTACTGAAAAACTGTTTTTT
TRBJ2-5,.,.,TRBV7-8,CASSPRTDQETQYF,TGTGCCAGCAGTCCTAGGACAGACCAAGAGACCCAGTACTTC
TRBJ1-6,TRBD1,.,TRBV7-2,CASSLDSDASRGDPLHF,TGTGCCAGCAGCTTAGATTCGGATGCGAGCAGGGGGGATCCCCTCCACTTT
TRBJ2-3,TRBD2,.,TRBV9,CASSITAGGSRDTQYF,TGTGCCAGCAGCATCACCGCGGGGGGGAGTCGAGATACGCAGTATTTT